A selection of T cell receptor beta chains follows, all from one sample in a study of vaccination and CD4 T cells after COVID-19. These receptors have no known antigen. TCRdb itself ran the PCR reads through MiXCR, one entry per CDR3 protein. Altogether fewer than 20,000 distinct CDR3 sequences are present, 39% being singletons, with the ten largest covering roughly 5.5%. This material consisted of CD4+ T cells from blood, cultured in vitro, taken before SARS-CoV-2 vaccination. The receptor source for this set is a human donor who had recovered from COVID-19. CDR3s include the opening cysteine and the closing phenylalanine or tryptophan. D genes are given only for firm matches. Expanded clones are given a class, and other clones once, few, many or no size at all.

j_call v_call clone_size d_call cdr3_aa cdr3_nt
TRBJ1-1 TRBV28 few - CASSQPGFDHEAFF TGTGCCAGCAGCCAGCCGGGCTTTGACCATGAAGCTTTCTTT
TRBJ2-5 TRBV11-2 few TRBD2 CASSSGTSGRDETQYF TGTGCCAGTTCTTCCGGGACTAGCGGGAGAGATGAGACCCAGTACTTC
TRBJ1-6 TRBV5-6 - TRBD1 CASSLMDRGSPLHF TGTGCCAGCAGCTTGATGGACAGGGGCTCACCCCTCCACTTT
TRBJ1-1 TRBV20-1 - - CSANGAYTEAFF TGCAGTGCTAACGGGGCCTACACTGAAGCTTTCTTT
TRBJ1-2 TRBV10-2 - - CASSELSTGNYGYTF TGCGCCAGCAGTGAGCTATCGACCGGGAACTATGGCTACACCTTC
TRBJ2-1 TRBV29-1 - TRBD2 CSVGPAGGYEQFF TGCAGCGTTGGCCCAGCGGGAGGGTATGAGCAGTTCTTC
TRBJ2-1 TRBV27 - - CASSFSGKAYNEQFF TGTGCCAGCAGTTTTTCAGGAAAAGCCTACAATGAGCAGTTCTTC
TRBJ2-4 TRBV28 - TRBD1 CASEEGTVSKNIQYF TGTGCCAGCGAAGAAGGGACAGTCTCCAAAAACATTCAGTACTTC
TRBJ1-2 TRBV6-5 - - CASSYLEPRGYTF TGTGCCAGCAGTTATTTAGAGCCCCGGGGCTACACCTTC
TRBJ1-5 TRBV6-2/TRBV6-3 - - CASSVETGNQPQHF TGTGCCAGCAGTGTAGAGACGGGCAATCAGCCCCAGCATTTT
TRBJ2-7 TRBV4-3 - TRBD2 CASSQELAAPYEQYF TGCGCCAGCAGCCAAGAACTAGCGGCCCCCTACGAGCAGTACTTC
TRBJ1-2 TRBV12-3/TRBV12-4 - - CASSSGSGGYTF TGTGCCAGCAGTTCCGGTTCTGGTGGCTACACCTTC
TRBJ2-1 TRBV24-1 few TRBD1 CATSDLRQGLGNEQFF TGTGCCACCAGTGATTTACGACAGGGTCTTGGGAATGAGCAGTTCTTC
TRBJ2-1 TRBV6-5 - TRBD2 CASSYAGGAYNEQFF TGTGCCAGCAGTTACGCGGGGGGCGCCTACAATGAGCAGTTCTTC
TRBJ2-2 TRBV20-1 few - CSARDSASISTGELFF TGCAGTGCTAGAGATTCGGCCAGCATTTCCACCGGGGAGCTGTTTTTT
TRBJ1-6 TRBV30 - - CAWSVRNSPLHF TGTGCCTGGAGTGTGCGTAATTCACCCCTCCACTTT
TRBJ1-3 TRBV6-1 - - CASSPAGGGNTIYF TGTGCCAGCAGCCCCGCAGGTGGTGGGAACACCATATATTTT
TRBJ1-2 TRBV5-1 - - CASSLGGVNANYGYTF TGCGCCAGCAGCTTGGGAGGGGTGAACGCTAACTATGGCTACACCTTC
TRBJ1-2 TRBV18 few TRBD1 CASSPSRDRGFYSGYTF TGTGCCAGCTCACCGTCCCGGGACAGGGGTTTCTATAGTGGCTACACCTTC
TRBJ1-5 TRBV20-1 - TRBD1 CSARGQGDQPQHF TGCAGTGCTAGAGGACAGGGTGACCAGCCCCAGCATTTT
TRBJ2-2 TRBV6-1 few - CASSEARSTRNTGELFF TGTGCCAGCAGTGAAGCGCGCTCGACACGGAACACCGGGGAGCTGTTTTTT
TRBJ2-5 TRBV6-2/TRBV6-3 - - CASSRGLGETQYF TGTGCCTCCTCTCGGGGGTTAGGGGAGACCCAGTACTTC
TRBJ2-3 TRBV7-2 - TRBD2 CASSSPRASGSEGQYF TGTGCCAGCAGCTCCCCACGGGCTAGCGGGAGCGAAGGGCAGTATTTT